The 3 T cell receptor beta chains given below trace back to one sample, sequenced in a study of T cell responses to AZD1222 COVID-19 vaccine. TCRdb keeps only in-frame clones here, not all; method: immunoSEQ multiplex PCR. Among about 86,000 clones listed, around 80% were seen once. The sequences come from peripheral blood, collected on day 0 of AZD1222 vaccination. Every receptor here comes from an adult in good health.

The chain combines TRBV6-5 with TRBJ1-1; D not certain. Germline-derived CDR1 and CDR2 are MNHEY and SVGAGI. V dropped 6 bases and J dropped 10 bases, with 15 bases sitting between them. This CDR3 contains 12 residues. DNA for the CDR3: TGTGCCAGCAGCTCGGGGTCTCTCGGAGCTTTCTTT. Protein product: CASSSGSLGAFF.

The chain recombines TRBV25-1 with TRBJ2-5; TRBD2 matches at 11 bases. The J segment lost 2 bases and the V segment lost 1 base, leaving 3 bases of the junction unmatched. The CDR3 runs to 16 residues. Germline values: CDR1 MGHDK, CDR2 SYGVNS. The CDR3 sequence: CASSEWLAGGQETQYF. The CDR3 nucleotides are TGTGCCAGCAGTGAATGGCTAGCGGGAGGTCAAGAGACCCAGTACTTC. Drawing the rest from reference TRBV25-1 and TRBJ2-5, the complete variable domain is EADIYQTPRYLVIGTGKKITLECSQTMGHDKMYWYQQDPGMELHLIHYSYGVNSTEKGDLSSESTVSRIRTEHFPLTLESARPSHTSQYLCASSEWLAGGQETQYFGPGTRLLVL.

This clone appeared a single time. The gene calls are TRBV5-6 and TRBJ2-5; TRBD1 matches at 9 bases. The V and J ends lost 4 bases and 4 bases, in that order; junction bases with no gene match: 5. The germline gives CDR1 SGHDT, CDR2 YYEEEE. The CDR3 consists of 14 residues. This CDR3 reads CASSASTGGETQYF. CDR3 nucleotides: TGTGCCAGCAGCGCCTCGACAGGGGGAGAGACCCAGTACTTC.